Here is one T cell receptor (beta chain) with its context. Its antigen is not identified. The ends lost 0 bases at V and 5 bases at J; junction bases unmatched: 2. CDR3 length: 14 residues. Germline CDR1 SGHDT, CDR2 YYEEEE. The data were obtained in a study of T cell repertoires in urothelial bladder cancer. Study-level results: Median T cells were 5,569 in carcinoma and about 26,000 in benign specimens. Infiltrating lymphocytes: median about 1.8% in carcinoma versus roughly 11% in benign specimens. In carcinoma specimens, a single clone made up to about 15% of infiltrating lymphocytes.

Assay: immunoSEQ multiplex PCR; the TCRdb copy retains only in-frame clones and omits some. This table has under 13,000 clones, 68% appearing once. This clonotype was obtained from a human donor with a benign inflammatory bladder lesion. The sample consisted of tumor-infiltrating cells from bladder cancer. The chain is built from TRBV5-6 and TRBJ2-5; 9 bases are shared with TRBD2. In DNA, the CDR3 is TGTGCCAGCAGCTTGGCCAGCGGGGGGGAGACCCAGTACTTC. Its protein is CASSLASGGETQYF. The full variable domain, with the rest looked up from reference TRBV5-6 and TRBJ2-5, is DAGVTQSPTHLIKTRGQQVTLRCSPKSGHDTVSWYQQALGQGPQFIFQYYEEEERQRGNFPDRFSGHQFPNYSSELNVNALLLGDSALYLCASSLASGGETQYFGPGTRLLVL.